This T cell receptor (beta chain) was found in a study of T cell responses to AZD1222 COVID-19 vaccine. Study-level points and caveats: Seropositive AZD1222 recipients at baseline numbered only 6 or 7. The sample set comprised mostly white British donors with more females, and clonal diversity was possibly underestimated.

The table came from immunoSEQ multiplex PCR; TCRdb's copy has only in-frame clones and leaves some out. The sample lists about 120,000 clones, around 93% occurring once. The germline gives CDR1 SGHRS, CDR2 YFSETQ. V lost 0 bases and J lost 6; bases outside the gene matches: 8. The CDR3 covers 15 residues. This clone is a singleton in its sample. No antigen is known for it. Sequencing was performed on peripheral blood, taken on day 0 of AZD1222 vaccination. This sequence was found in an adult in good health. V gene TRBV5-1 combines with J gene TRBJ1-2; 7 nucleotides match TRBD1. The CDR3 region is CASSLAVAGGNGYTF. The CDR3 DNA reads TGCGCCAGCAGCTTGGCCGTGGCAGGGGGGAATGGCTACACCTTC. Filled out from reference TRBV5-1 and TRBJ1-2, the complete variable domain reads KAGVTQTPRYLIKTRGQQVTLSCSPISGHRSVSWYQQTPGQGLQFLFEYFSETQRNKGNFPGRFSGRQFSNSRSEMNVSTLELGDSALYLCASSLAVAGGNGYTFGSGTRLTVV.